This T cell receptor beta chain was obtained from a study of blood T cells in healthy people across ages. This clonotype has a count of ten or more. Trimming left V 5 bases short and J 5 bases short, with 15 bases between. The length of the CDR3 is 14 residues. The germline V gene encodes CDR1 MNHEY and CDR2 SVGEGT. Primed by a sample-barcoded 5' primer and a J-beta primer mix, a second PCR proceeded for roughly 6 to 12 cycles. A single record per CDR3 protein comes from TCRdb applying MiXCR to the 5' RACE reads. Counted here are approximately 810,000 distinct CDR3 sequences, around 30% occurring once; the ten biggest clones make up roughly 17%.

The rearrangement links TRBV6-2 or TRBV6-3 to TRBJ2-5; tentative D call: TRBD2 (6 bases). This receptor was identified in a woman older than 75 in good health. Sequenced material: blood. CDR3 DNA sequence: TGTGCCAGCAGTCATAACCGCGGGGAGGAGACCCAGTACTTC. It yields the protein CASSHNRGEETQYF.